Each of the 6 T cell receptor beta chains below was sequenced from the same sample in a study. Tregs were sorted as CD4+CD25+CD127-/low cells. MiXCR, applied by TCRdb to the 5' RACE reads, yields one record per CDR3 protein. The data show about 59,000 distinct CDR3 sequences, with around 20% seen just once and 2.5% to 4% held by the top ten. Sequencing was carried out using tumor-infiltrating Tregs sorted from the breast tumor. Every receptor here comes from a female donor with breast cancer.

CDR3 protein: CSATGRGTGELFF. CDR3 coding DNA: TGCAGTGCCACTGGGCGGGGGACCGGGGAGCTGTTTTTT. The V gene is TRBV20-1, the J gene TRBJ2-2; 7 positions match TRBD2. V shed 6 bases, J shed 5 bases, and the junction held 6 bases outside the gene matches. The germline V gene encodes CDR1 DFQATT and CDR2 SNEGSKA (reference sequence). This CDR3 has 13 residues.

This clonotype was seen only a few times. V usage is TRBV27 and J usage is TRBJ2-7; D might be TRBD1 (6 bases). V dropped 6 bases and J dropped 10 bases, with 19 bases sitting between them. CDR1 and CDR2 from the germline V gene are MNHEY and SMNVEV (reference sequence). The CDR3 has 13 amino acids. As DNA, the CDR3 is TGTGCCAGCAGGGGACCAGGGGAATCCGACCAGTACTTC. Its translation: CASRGPGESDQYF.

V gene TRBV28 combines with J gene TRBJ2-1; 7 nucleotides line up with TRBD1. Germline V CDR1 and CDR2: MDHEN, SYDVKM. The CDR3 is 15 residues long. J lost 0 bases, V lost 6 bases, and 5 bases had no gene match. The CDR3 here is CASSGDSISYNEQFF. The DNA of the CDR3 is TGTGCCAGCAGCGGGGACAGTATCTCCTACAATGAGCAGTTCTTC.

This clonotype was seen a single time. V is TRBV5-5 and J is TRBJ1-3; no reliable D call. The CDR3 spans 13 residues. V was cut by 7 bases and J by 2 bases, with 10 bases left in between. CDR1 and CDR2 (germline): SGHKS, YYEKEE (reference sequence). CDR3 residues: CASHPGTGNTIYF. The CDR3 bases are TGTGCCAGCCATCCCGGGACTGGAAACACCATATATTTT.

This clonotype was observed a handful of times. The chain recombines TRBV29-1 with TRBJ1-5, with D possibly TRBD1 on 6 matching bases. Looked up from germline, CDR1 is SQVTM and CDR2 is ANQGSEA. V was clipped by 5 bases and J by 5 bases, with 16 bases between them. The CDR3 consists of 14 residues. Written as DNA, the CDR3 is TGCAGCGTTCGGGCCGGGGGCCCAGATCAGCCCCAGCATTTT. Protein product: CSVRAGGPDQPQHF.

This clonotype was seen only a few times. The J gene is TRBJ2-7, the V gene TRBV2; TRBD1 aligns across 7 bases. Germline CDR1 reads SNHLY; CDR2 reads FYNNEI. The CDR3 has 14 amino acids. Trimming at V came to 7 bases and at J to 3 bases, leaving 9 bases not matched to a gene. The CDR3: CASTRGHKDYEQYF. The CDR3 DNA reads TGTGCCAGCACGAGGGGGCATAAAGACTACGAGCAGTACTTC.